The 17 T cell receptor beta chains reported below all come from one sample, sequenced in a study of identical twins. Using its own MiXCR run on the 5' RACE reads, TCRdb lists one record per CDR3 protein. The data contain fewer than 500,000 distinct CDR3 sequences, roughly 26% of them singletons. The data also belong to a second study, concerning T cells expressing NK-cell markers.

Sequencing used CD4+ T cells sorted from blood. These receptor sequences come from a woman in her late teens or twenties in good health.

This clonotype was detected many times. The genes are TRBV27 and TRBJ1-6; 11 nucleotides align to TRBD1. In germline, CDR1 is MNHEY, CDR2 SMNVEV (reference sequence). J was trimmed by 8 bases and V by 3 bases; bases with no gene match: 6. The CDR3 has 16 residues. CDR3 in amino acids: CASSFGQGAQDSPLHF. The DNA for the CDR3 is TGTGCCAGCAGTTTTGGACAGGGGGCGCAGGATTCACCCCTCCACTTT.

V gene TRBV7-2 combines with J gene TRBJ2-7, with TRBD1 as a possible D gene (6 bases). V was cut by 6 bases and J by 3 bases, with 18 bases left in between. Per the germline V gene, CDR1 is SGHTA and CDR2 is FQGNSA. CDR3 length: 15 amino acids. The CDR3 DNA reads as TGTGCCAGCAGACCAGGGGCGAGAGTAGGCTACGAGCAGTACTTC. Its translation: CASRPGARVGYEQYF.

This clonotype was picked up a small number of times. The chain links TRBV6-5 to TRBJ2-5; D possibly matches TRBD1 or TRBD2 (5 bases each). Trimming pared 2 bases from V and 10 bases from J, leaving 17 bases between. Germline loops: CDR1 MNHEY, CDR2 SVGAGI. There are 14 residues in the CDR3. The CDR3 here is CASSYGTPRVIQYF. CDR3 bases: TGTGCCAGCAGTTACGGGACCCCCAGAGTGATCCAGTACTTC.

In its sample, this clonotype was seen a few times. The chain employs TRBV5-6 and TRBJ1-5; a possible D gene is TRBD1 (5 bases). V was clipped by 0 bases and J by 2 bases, with 15 bases between them. CDR1 is SGHDT and CDR2 is YYEEEE in the germline V gene. CDR3 length: 17 residues. This CDR3 is CASSLAGPGGGNQPQHF. The DNA of the CDR3 is TGTGCCAGCAGCTTGGCAGGGCCCGGGGGTGGCAATCAGCCCCAGCATTTT.

In this sample, this clonotype turned up a few times. The rearrangement links TRBV3-1 to TRBJ2-6; 10 nucleotides agree with TRBD1. Germline assignment: CDR1 LGHDT and CDR2 YNNKEL (reference sequence). The CDR3 is made up of 18 amino acids. The J segment lost 4 bases and the V segment lost 6 bases, leaving 12 bases of the junction unmatched. The CDR3 DNA sequence: TGTGCCAGCAGACCCATTAAGGACAGGGGGACGGGGGCCAACGTCCTGACTTTC. It encodes CASRPIKDRGTGANVLTF.

This clonotype was detected a few times. This chain links TRBV20-1 with TRBJ1-1; D remains ambiguous. Trimming took 4 bases from V and 5 from J, leaving 11 bases between them. The CDR3 is made up of 12 amino acids. Germline CDR1 is DFQATT and CDR2 is SNEGSKA (reference sequence). Here the CDR3 reads CSATLGRTEAFF. In nucleotides, the CDR3 is TGCAGTGCTACGTTGGGAAGGACTGAAGCTTTCTTT.

In this sample, this clonotype turned up a few times. The rearrangement joins TRBV20-1 to TRBJ1-1; tentatively, D is TRBD1 (6 bases). The CDR3 has 13 residues. Per germline, CDR1 DFQATT and CDR2 SNEGSKA (reference sequence). The ends were cut back, 1 base at V and 3 bases at J, with 9 bases in the middle. Here the CDR3 reads CSARVPGDTEAFF. Here the CDR3 DNA reads TGCAGTGCTAGAGTCCCAGGGGACACTGAAGCTTTCTTT.

This clonotype occurred a few times. The rearrangement links TRBV2 to TRBJ1-4; no clear D. The CDR3 spans 15 residues. Germline-derived CDR1 and CDR2 are SNHLY and FYNNEI. V dropped 8 bases and J dropped 0 bases, with 13 bases sitting between them. CDR3 sequence: CASRRLTTTNEKLFF. Here the CDR3 DNA reads TGTGCCAGCCGCAGACTCACCACAACTAATGAAAAACTGTTTTTT. The full variable domain, in which reference TRBV2 and TRBJ1-4 provide the parts outside the CDR3, is EPEVTQTPSHQVTQMGQEVILRCVPISNHLYFYWYRQILGQKVEFLVSFYNNEISEKSEIFDDQFSVERPDGSNFTLKIRSTKLEDSAMYFCASRRLTTTNEKLFFGSGTQLSVL.

The genes are TRBV5-5 and TRBJ2-2; tentatively, D is TRBD1 (5 bases). Deletions cut 1 base from V and 5 bases from J, with 15 bases between. Looked up from germline, CDR1 is SGHKS and CDR2 is YYEKEE (reference sequence). The CDR3 is 16 amino acids. CDR3 protein: CASSLTRTPRTGELFF. CDR3 coding DNA: TGTGCCAGCAGCTTGACGCGGACACCCAGAACCGGGGAGCTGTTTTTT.

In DNA form, the CDR3 reads TGTGCCAGCAGCTTAACCTCGGGACAGATCTCTGGAAACACCATATATTTT. Protein sequence: CASSLTSGQISGNTIYF. This chain connects TRBV7-6 to TRBJ1-3; the match to TRBD1 covers 7 bases. The germline CDR1 and CDR2 sequences are SGHVS and FNYEAQ. The J segment lost 0 bases and the V segment lost 2 bases, leaving 7 bases of the junction unmatched. This CDR3 spans 17 amino acids.

This clonotype has just a few counts. J is TRBJ1-4 and V is TRBV2; D not certain. V was shortened by 3 bases and J by 2 bases, with 7 bases between the two germline ends. The CDR3 consists of 14 residues. In germline, CDR1 is SNHLY, CDR2 FYNNEI. CDR3 in DNA: TGTGCCAGCAGTGAGGCCGATACTAATGAAAAACTGTTTTTT. Its translation is CASSEADTNEKLFF. Complete variable domain (other parts from reference TRBV2 and TRBJ1-4): EPEVTQTPSHQVTQMGQEVILRCVPISNHLYFYWYRQILGQKVEFLVSFYNNEISEKSEIFDDQFSVERPDGSNFTLKIRSTKLEDSAMYFCASSEADTNEKLFFGSGTQLSVL.

In this sample, this clonotype turned up a few times. V usage is TRBV12-3 or TRBV12-4 and J usage is TRBJ2-1; D could derive from TRBD1 or TRBD2 (5 bases each). The V gene lost 2 bases and the J gene lost 1 base, with 15 bases spanning the gap. This CDR3 region has 17 residues. In DNA, the CDR3 is TGTGCCAGCAGTTTAAGGGGACCAGCAGGATCCTACAATGAGCAGTTCTTC. Its translation is CASSLRGPAGSYNEQFF.

This clonotype was detected ten times or more. V gene TRBV29-1 combines with J gene TRBJ2-3; no definite D call. Germline V gene sequence: CDR1 SQVTM, CDR2 ANQGSEA. V lost 1 base and J lost 1, with 6 bases in between. CDR3 size: 13 residues. CDR3 protein: CSVEGYGTDTQYF. As DNA, the CDR3 is TGCAGCGTTGAAGGGTACGGCACAGATACGCAGTATTTT.

This clonotype appeared a few times. The V and J genes are TRBV29-1 and TRBJ2-4; 9 nucleotides match TRBD1. V shed 7 bases, J shed 9 bases, and the junction held 7 bases outside the gene matches. Germline loops: CDR1 SQVTM, CDR2 ANQGSEA. CDR3 length: 12 residues. CDR3 in DNA: TGCAGCGGGACGGACAGGGGAAGCATTCAGTACTTC. This translates into CSGTDRGSIQYF.

The sample holds many counts of this clonotype. The chain links TRBV7-9 to TRBJ2-5, with TRBD2 as a possible D gene (5 bases). This CDR3 contains 13 residues. Germline CDR1 and CDR2: SEHNR and FQNEAQ (reference sequence). The V and J ends lost 5 bases and 4 bases respectively, with 11 bases between them. The CDR3 reads CASSPEGGETQYF. CDR3 in DNA: TGTGCCAGCAGCCCCGAGGGCGGAGAGACCCAGTACTTC.

The CDR3 is CATATSGSLINTGELFF. In DNA form, the CDR3 reads TGTGCCACAGCGACTAGCGGGAGTCTGATAAACACCGGGGAGCTGTTTTTT. The rearrangement uses TRBV5-6 and TRBJ2-2; 12 bases fit TRBD2. V was pared by 9 bases and J by 2 bases, with 11 bases of the junction left unmatched. The CDR3 spans 17 residues. The germline V gene encodes CDR1 SGHDT and CDR2 YYEEEE.

The chain combines TRBV5-1 with TRBJ1-1; D is possibly TRBD1 (5 bases). The CDR3 runs to 15 residues. Trimming took off 2 bases at V and 1 base at J, with 12 bases between the two ends. Germline V gene lookup returns CDR1 SGHRS and CDR2 YFSETQ. In DNA form, the CDR3 reads TGCGCCAGCAGCTTCATTTCAGGGCCGAACACTGAAGCTTTCTTT. This translates into CASSFISGPNTEAFF.